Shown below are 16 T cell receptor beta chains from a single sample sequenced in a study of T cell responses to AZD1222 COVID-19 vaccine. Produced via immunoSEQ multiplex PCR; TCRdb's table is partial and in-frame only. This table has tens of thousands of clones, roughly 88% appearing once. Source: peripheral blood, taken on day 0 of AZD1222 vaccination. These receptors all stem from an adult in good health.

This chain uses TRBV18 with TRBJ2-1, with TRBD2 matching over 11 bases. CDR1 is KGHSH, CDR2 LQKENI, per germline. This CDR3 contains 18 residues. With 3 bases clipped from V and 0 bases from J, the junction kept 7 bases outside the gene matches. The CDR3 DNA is TGTGCCAGCTCACCCCTCGGGACTAGCGGTAGCTCCTACAATGAGCAGTTCTTC. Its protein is CASSPLGTSGSSYNEQFF. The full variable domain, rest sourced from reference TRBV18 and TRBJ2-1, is NAGVMQNPRHLVRRRGQEARLRCSPMKGHSHVYWYRQLPEEGLKFMVYLQKENIIDESGMPKERFSAEFPKEGPSILRIQQVVRGDSAAYFCASSPLGTSGSSYNEQFFGPGTRLTVL.

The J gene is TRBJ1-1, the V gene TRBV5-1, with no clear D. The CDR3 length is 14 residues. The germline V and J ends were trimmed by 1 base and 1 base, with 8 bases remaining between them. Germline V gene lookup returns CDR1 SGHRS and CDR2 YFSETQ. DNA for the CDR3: TGCGCCAGCAGCTTGAGGGCAGAGAACACTGAAGCTTTCTTT. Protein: CASSLRAENTEAFF.

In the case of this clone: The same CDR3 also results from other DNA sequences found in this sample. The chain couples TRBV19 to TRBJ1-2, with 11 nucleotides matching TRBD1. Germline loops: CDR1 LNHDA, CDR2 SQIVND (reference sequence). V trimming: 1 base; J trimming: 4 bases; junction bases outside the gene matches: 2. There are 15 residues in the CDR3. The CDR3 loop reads CASSIAGTGGYGYTF. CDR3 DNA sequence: TGTGCCAGTAGTATAGCGGGGACAGGGGGCTATGGCTACACCTTC.

The CDR3 DNA sequence: TGTGCCAGCAGCCGATGGAGTCGGGGGACTGAAGCTTTCTTT. Its translation: CASSRWSRGTEAFF. V usage is TRBV6-5 and J usage is TRBJ1-1, with a possible D match to TRBD1 (5 bases). V lost 6 bases and J 5 bases, leaving 16 bases between the germline ends. CDR3 length: 14 residues. Germline V CDR1 and CDR2: MNHEY, SVGAGI.

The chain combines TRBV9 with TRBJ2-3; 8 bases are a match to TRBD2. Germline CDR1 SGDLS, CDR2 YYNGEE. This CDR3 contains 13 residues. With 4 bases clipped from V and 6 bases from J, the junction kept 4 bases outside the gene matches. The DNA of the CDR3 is TGTGCCAGCAGCTCCCGACTAGCGGATACGCAGTATTTT. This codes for CASSSRLADTQYF.

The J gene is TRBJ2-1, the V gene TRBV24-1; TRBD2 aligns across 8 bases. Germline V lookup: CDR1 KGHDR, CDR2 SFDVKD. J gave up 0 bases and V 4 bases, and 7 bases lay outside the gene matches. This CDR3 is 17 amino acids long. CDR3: CATSDRFLAGSYNEQFF. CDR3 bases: TGTGCCACCAGTGACCGATTTCTAGCGGGCTCCTACAATGAGCAGTTCTTC.

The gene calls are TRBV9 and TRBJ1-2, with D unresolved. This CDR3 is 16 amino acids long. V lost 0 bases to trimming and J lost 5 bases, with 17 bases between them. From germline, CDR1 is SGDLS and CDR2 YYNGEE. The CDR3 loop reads CASSVATGLGGYGYTF. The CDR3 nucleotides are TGTGCCAGCAGCGTAGCTACTGGACTGGGAGGATATGGCTACACCTTC.

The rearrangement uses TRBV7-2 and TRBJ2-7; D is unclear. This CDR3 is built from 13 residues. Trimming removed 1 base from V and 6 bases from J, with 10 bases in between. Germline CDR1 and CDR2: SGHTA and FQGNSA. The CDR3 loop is CASSLGPTREQYF. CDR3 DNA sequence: TGTGCCAGCAGCTTAGGGCCGACCCGCGAGCAGTACTTC. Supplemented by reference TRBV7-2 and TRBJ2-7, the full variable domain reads GAGVSQSPSNKVTEKGKDVELRCDPISGHTALYWYRQSLGQGLEFLIYFQGNSAPDKSGLPSDRFSAERTGGSVSTLTIQRTQQEDSAVYLCASSLGPTREQYFGPGTRLTVT.

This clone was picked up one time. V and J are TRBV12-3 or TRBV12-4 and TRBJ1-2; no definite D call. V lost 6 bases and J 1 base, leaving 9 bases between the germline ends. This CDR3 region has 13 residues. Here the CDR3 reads CASSAQINYGYTF. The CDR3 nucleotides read TGTGCCAGCAGCGCTCAGATTAACTATGGCTACACCTTC.

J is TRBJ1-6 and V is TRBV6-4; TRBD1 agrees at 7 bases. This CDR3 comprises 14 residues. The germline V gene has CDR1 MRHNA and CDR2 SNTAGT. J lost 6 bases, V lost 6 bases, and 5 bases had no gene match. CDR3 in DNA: TGTGCCAGCAGCGTGACAGGGATTAATTCACCCCTCCACTTT. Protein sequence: CASSVTGINSPLHF.

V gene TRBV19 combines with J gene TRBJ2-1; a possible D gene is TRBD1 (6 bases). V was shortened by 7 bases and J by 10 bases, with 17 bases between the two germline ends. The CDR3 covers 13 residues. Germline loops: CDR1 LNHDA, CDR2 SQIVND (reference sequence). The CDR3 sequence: CASTLTGYQEQFF. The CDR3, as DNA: TGTGCCAGTACCCTCACAGGGTACCAAGAGCAGTTCTTC.

CDR3 sequence: CASSQRQGVNTEAFF. The CDR3 DNA reads TGTGCCAGCAGCCAAAGACAGGGAGTCAACACTGAAGCTTTCTTT. The genes are TRBV7-2 and TRBJ1-1, with 7 nucleotides matching TRBD1. Germline assignment: CDR1 SGHTA and CDR2 FQGNSA. The ends lost 5 bases at V and 2 bases at J; junction bases unmatched: 8. CDR3 length equals 15 residues.

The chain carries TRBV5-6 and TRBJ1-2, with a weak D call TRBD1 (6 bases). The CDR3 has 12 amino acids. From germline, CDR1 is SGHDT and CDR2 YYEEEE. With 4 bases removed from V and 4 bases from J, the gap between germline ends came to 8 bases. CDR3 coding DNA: TGTGCCAGCAGCCCAGGGGCCTATGGCTACACCTTC. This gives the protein CASSPGAYGYTF.

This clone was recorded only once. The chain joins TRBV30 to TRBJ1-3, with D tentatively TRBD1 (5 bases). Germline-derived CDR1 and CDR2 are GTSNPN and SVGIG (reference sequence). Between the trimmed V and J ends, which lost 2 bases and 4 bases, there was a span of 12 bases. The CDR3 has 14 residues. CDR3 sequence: CAWSTDSNGNTIYF. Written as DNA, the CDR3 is TGTGCCTGGAGTACCGACAGCAACGGAAACACCATATATTTT.

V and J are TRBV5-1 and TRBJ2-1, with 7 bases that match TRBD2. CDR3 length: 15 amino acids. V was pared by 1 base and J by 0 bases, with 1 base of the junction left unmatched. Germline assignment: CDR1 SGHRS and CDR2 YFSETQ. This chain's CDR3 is CASSLSSGSYNEQFF. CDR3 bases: TGCGCCAGCAGCTTGTCTAGCGGCTCCTACAATGAGCAGTTCTTC.

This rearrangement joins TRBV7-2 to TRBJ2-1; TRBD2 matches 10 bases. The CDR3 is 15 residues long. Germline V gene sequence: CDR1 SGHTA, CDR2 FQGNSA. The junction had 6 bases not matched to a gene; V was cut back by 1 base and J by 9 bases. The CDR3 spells CASSLESGRAGEQFF. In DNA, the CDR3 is TGTGCCAGCAGCTTAGAAAGCGGGAGGGCCGGTGAGCAGTTCTTC.